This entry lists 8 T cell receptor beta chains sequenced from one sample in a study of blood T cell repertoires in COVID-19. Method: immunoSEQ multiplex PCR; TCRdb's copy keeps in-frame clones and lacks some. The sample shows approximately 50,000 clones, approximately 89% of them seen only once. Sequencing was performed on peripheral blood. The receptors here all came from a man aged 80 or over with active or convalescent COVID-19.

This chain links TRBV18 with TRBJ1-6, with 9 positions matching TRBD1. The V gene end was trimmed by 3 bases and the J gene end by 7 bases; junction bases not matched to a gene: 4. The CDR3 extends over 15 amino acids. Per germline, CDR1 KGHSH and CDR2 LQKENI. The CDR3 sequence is CASSPQGTGNSPLHF. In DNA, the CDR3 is TGTGCCAGCTCACCCCAGGGGACAGGGAATTCACCCCTCCACTTT. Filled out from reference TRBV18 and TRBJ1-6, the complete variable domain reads NAGVMQNPRHLVRRRGQEARLRCSPMKGHSHVYWYRQLPEEGLKFMVYLQKENIIDESGMPKERFSAEFPKEGPSILRIQQVVRGDSAAYFCASSPQGTGNSPLHFGNGTRLTVT.

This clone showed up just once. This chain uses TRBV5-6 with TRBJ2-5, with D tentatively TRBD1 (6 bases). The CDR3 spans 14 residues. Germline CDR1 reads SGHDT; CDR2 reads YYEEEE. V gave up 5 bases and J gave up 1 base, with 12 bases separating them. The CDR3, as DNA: TGTGCCAGCAGACCAACAGGGTTCCAAGAGACCCAGTACTTC. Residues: CASRPTGFQETQYF. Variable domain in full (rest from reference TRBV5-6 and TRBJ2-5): DAGVTQSPTHLIKTRGQQVTLRCSPKSGHDTVSWYQQALGQGPQFIFQYYEEEERQRGNFPDRFSGHQFPNYSSELNVNALLLGDSALYLCASRPTGFQETQYFGPGTRLLVL.

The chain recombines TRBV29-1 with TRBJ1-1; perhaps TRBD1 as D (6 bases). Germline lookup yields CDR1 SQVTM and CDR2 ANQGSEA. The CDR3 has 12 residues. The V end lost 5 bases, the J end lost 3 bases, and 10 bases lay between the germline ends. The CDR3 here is CSVTQGYTEAFF. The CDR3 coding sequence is TGCAGCGTTACTCAGGGGTACACTGAAGCTTTCTTT.

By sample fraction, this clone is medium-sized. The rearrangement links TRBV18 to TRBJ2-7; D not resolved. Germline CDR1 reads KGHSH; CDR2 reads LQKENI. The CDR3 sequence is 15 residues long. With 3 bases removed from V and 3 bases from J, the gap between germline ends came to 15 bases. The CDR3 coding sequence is TGTGCCAGCTCACCGACGAGCGTTACCTACTACGAGCAGTACTTC. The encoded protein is CASSPTSVTYYEQYF. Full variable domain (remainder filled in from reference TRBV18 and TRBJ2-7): NAGVMQNPRHLVRRRGQEARLRCSPMKGHSHVYWYRQLPEEGLKFMVYLQKENIIDESGMPKERFSAEFPKEGPSILRIQQVVRGDSAAYFCASSPTSVTYYEQYFGPGTRLTVT.

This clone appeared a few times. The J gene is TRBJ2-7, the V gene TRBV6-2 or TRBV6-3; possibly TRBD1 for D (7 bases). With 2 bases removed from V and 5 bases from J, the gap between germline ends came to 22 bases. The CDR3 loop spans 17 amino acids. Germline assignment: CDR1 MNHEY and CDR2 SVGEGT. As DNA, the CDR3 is TGTGCCAGCAGTTACCGGAGGGGCATACAGGGGAGGAACGAGCAGTACTTC. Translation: CASSYRRGIQGRNEQYF.

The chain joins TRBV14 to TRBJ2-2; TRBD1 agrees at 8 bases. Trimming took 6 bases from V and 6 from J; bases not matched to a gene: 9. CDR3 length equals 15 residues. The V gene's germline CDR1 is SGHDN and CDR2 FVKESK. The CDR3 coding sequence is TGTGCCAGCAGACGGGAGACAGGGGCCCCCGGGGAGCTGTTTTTT. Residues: CASRRETGAPGELFF.

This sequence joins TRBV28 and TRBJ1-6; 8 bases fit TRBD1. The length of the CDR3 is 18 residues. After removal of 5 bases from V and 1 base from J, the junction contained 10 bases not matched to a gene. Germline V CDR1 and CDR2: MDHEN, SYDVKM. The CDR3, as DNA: TGTGCCAGCAGTACCCCGGGACAGGTTCATTCCTATAATTCACCCCTCCACTTT. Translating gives CASSTPGQVHSYNSPLHF.

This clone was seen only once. CDR3 sequence reads: CASSKKRGSAEGVGNTIYF. The DNA for the CDR3 is TGTGCCAGCAGCAAAAAAAGGGGATCAGCGGAGGGAGTTGGAAACACCATATATTTT. This chain uses TRBV21-1 with TRBJ1-3. TRBV21-1 is listed as a pseudogene. The CDR3 covers 19 residues.